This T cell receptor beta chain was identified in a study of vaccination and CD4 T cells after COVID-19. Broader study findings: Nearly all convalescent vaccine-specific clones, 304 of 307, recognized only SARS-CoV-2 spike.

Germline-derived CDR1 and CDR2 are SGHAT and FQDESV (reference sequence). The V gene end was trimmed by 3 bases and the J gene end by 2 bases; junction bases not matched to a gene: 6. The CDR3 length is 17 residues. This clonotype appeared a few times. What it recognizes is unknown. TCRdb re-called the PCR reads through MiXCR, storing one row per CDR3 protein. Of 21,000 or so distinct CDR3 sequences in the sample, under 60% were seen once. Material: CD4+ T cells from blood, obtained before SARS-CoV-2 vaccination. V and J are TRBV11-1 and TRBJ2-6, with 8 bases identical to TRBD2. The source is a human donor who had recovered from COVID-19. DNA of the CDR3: TGTGCCAGCAGCTTGAAGCGGGGGAGCCCTGGGGCCAACGTCCTGACTTTC. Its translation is CASSLKRGSPGANVLTF.